This T cell receptor (beta chain) is from a study of blood T cell repertoires in COVID-19. Study-wide background: Specimens from acute and convalescent COVID-19 originated in the United States, Italy and Spain.

Recruitment covered roughly 24 US areas and drew participants whose ages spanned about 18 to 100 years. Profiled with immunoSEQ multiplex PCR; TCRdb holds only in-frame clones, not every one. The sample records about 360,000 clones, roughly 86% being singletons. The germline gives CDR1 KGHSH, CDR2 LQKENI. There are 15 residues in the CDR3. V gave up 4 bases and J gave up 6 bases, with 15 bases separating them. The origin of this receptor is a man in his forties in a cohort exposed to, infected with or recovered from COVID-19 (not recorded which). This chain connects TRBV18 to TRBJ2-2, with a tentative D call TRBD2 (6 bases). Sequencing was performed on PBMCs or T cells enriched from blood (not recorded which). The CDR3 reads CASSHTVLAPGELFF. The CDR3 DNA is TGTGCCAGCTCACATACAGTTCTAGCGCCCGGGGAGCTGTTTTTT.